The 8 T cell receptor beta chains below all came from one sample that was sequenced in a study of cytomegalovirus exposure and HLA in healthy donors. 60 Vbeta and 13 Jbeta primers were used in PCR. Libraries were prepared by immunoSEQ multiplex PCR; TCRdb keeps only in-frame clonotypes and omits some of them. The sample holds about 160,000 clones, 65% to 80% seen once. Sequences were obtained from PBMCs. The receptors originated from a woman aged 45-65 years in good health and CMV-seropositive.

This clone was observed a single time. V and J are TRBV7-3 and TRBJ2-3, with TRBD1 identical over 9 bases. This CDR3 contains 15 residues. V shed 4 bases and J 1 base; nucleotides not matched to a gene: 3. Per the germline V gene, CDR1 is SGHTA and CDR2 is FQGTGA. The chain's CDR3 is CASSSRTGGTDTQYF. For the CDR3, the DNA is TGTGCCAGCAGCTCACGGACAGGGGGCACAGATACGCAGTATTTT.

The genes are TRBV6-5 and TRBJ1-1, with D possibly matching TRBD1 (5 bases). The germline V gene encodes CDR1 MNHEY and CDR2 SVGAGI. This CDR3 spans 13 amino acids. V lost 3 bases, J lost 7 bases, and 12 bases lay in between. Here the CDR3 DNA reads TGTGCCAGCAGTTATGGTGGGGCGAGTGAAGCTTTCTTT. Protein sequence: CASSYGGASEAFF.

The rearrangement links TRBV5-1 to TRBJ1-1; the D is unclear. Germline CDR1 SGHRS, CDR2 YFSETQ. Trimming removed 3 bases at V and 4 bases at J, with 16 bases between. The CDR3 has 15 amino acids. The CDR3 bases are TGCGCCAGCAGCTCCACACGAGGAATCGTCACTGAAGCTTTCTTT. Residues: CASSSTRGIVTEAFF.

This sequence joins TRBV27 and TRBJ2-1; 7 bases are shared with TRBD1. The ends lost 3 bases at V and 4 bases at J; junction bases unmatched: 6. Germline-derived CDR1 and CDR2 are MNHEY and SMNVEV (reference sequence). CDR3 size: 15 residues. CDR3 loop: CASSLSGTAYNEQFF. In DNA, the CDR3 is TGTGCCAGCAGTTTGTCCGGGACAGCTTACAATGAGCAGTTCTTC.

The rearrangement uses TRBV5-1 and TRBJ1-2; TRBD1 is a possible D gene (6 bases). Trimming removed 4 bases at V and 2 bases at J, with 12 bases between. Germline CDR1 reads SGHRS; CDR2 reads YFSETQ. The CDR3 has 14 residues. The DNA for the CDR3 is TGCGCCAGCAGCAGCAGGGGATTAAACTATGGCTACACCTTC. This translates into CASSSRGLNYGYTF.

V is TRBV29-1 and J is TRBJ2-3; 13 nucleotides align to TRBD2. The CDR3 is 16 residues long. The germline gives CDR1 SQVTM, CDR2 ANQGSEA. Unmatched junction bases numbered 11, after V lost 4 bases and J lost 7 bases. In DNA, the CDR3 is TGCAGCGTTGTAGGACTAGCGGGGGCCTCTGAGAATACGCAGTATTTT. This translates into CSVVGLAGASENTQYF.

V is TRBV6-5 and J is TRBJ2-3, with a weak D call TRBD2 (6 bases). Germline CDR1 is MNHEY and CDR2 is SVGAGI. Trimming took off 5 bases at V and 7 bases at J, with 19 bases between the two ends. This CDR3 region has 15 residues. This chain's CDR3 is CASSTPSTGDYTQYF. CDR3 in DNA: TGTGCCAGCAGTACCCCTAGCACGGGAGATTATACGCAGTATTTT.

The V call is TRBV9, the J call TRBJ1-1, with D tentatively TRBD1 (5 bases). The germline gives CDR1 SGDLS, CDR2 YYNGEE. The CDR3 has 18 amino acids. V was trimmed by 4 bases and J by 0 bases, leaving 22 bases between them. Here the CDR3 DNA reads TGTGCCAGCAGCTCTCCCCCTGGGCAGGGATCAATGAACACTGAAGCTTTCTTT. It codes for CASSSPPGQGSMNTEAFF.